The 20 T cell receptor beta chains below come from one sample, sequenced in a study of T cells after yellow fever vaccination. TCRdb reprocessed the 5' RACE reads with MiXCR, giving one entry per CDR3 protein. Found here are under 300,000 distinct CDR3 sequences, 6.9% of them singletons; the top ten hold about 0.85%. Sequenced here: CD4+ T cells sorted from PBMCs, sampled 15 days after the yellow fever booster vaccination. The origin of the receptors is a man aged 25-40 years who received the YFV17D yellow fever vaccine.

The V call is TRBV30, the J call TRBJ2-7, with a tentative D call TRBD1 (6 bases). Trimming stripped 5 bases from V and 2 bases from J, with 10 bases between. Germline assignment: CDR1 GTSNPN and CDR2 SVGIG (reference sequence). This CDR3 is built from 12 residues. The CDR3 here is CAWGTPPYEQYF. The CDR3 DNA is TGTGCCTGGGGGACACCTCCCTACGAGCAGTACTTC.

This clonotype was recorded many times. The chain joins TRBV5-1 to TRBJ2-3; D call uncertain. The CDR3 has 18 amino acids. Germline V CDR1 and CDR2: SGHRS, YFSETQ. Trimming took off 0 bases at V and 0 bases at J, with 17 bases between the two ends. This CDR3 is CASSLEGGQNPSTDTQYF. The CDR3 bases are TGCGCCAGCAGCTTGGAAGGTGGTCAGAACCCTAGCACAGATACGCAGTATTTT.

The V gene is TRBV29-1, the J gene TRBJ2-3; no firm D call. The V gene lost 4 bases and the J gene lost 11 bases, with 16 bases spanning the gap. Germline CDR1 SQVTM, CDR2 ANQGSEA. This CDR3 has 12 amino acids. The CDR3 nucleotides read TGCAGCGTTGTCTTTGTCAGCGCCCTGCAGTATTTT. It specifies CSVVFVSALQYF.

This clonotype was seen a handful of times. V usage is TRBV19 and J usage is TRBJ2-5, with a possible D match to TRBD1 (6 bases). Germline values: CDR1 LNHDA, CDR2 SQIVND (reference sequence). The CDR3 has 12 amino acids. The V and J ends lost 4 bases and 6 bases respectively, with 9 bases between them. This chain's CDR3 is CASSNRAKTQYF. The CDR3 region has the DNA TGTGCCAGTAGTAACAGGGCCAAGACCCAGTACTTC.

V is TRBV20-1 and J is TRBJ2-3; 7 bases match TRBD1. Germline V CDR1 and CDR2: DFQATT, SNEGSKA (reference sequence). This CDR3 has 15 residues. Trimming took 4 bases from V and 4 from J; bases not matched to a gene: 11. CDR3 in amino acids: CSAIKLTGVSDTQYF. The DNA of the CDR3 is TGCAGTGCTATAAAGTTAACAGGGGTTTCAGATACGCAGTATTTT.

This clonotype was recorded at least ten times. The rearrangement uses TRBV5-6 and TRBJ1-1; D gene unclear. V shed 0 bases and J shed 3 bases, with 9 bases lying between them. CDR3 length equals 14 residues. Germline loops: CDR1 SGHDT, CDR2 YYEEEE. The CDR3 reads CASSLVGMYTEAFF. The CDR3, as DNA: TGTGCCAGCAGCTTGGTAGGAATGTACACTGAAGCTTTCTTT. Based on the CDR3 plus reference TRBV5-6 and TRBJ1-1, the full variable domain is DAGVTQSPTHLIKTRGQQVTLRCSPKSGHDTVSWYQQALGQGPQFIFQYYEEEERQRGNFPDRFSGHQFPNYSSELNVNALLLGDSALYLCASSLVGMYTEAFFGQGTRLTVV.

This clonotype was seen repeatedly, ten times or more. The genes are TRBV6-5 and TRBJ2-1; D gene uncertain. Per the germline V gene, CDR1 is MNHEY and CDR2 is SVGAGI. The CDR3 runs to 11 residues. V lost 5 bases to trimming and J lost 8 bases, with 7 bases between them. The DNA for the CDR3 is TGTGCCAGCAGTCAAGGGTATGAGCAGTTCTTC. Its protein product is CASSQGYEQFF.

This chain links TRBV12-3 or TRBV12-4 with TRBJ2-7; 7 positions agree with TRBD2. V lost 7 bases and J lost 6; bases outside the gene matches: 15. This CDR3 has 15 amino acids. DNA of the CDR3: TGTGCCAGCAACAGCCAAAGCGGGGCCATGGGCGAGCAGTACTTC. Residues: CASNSQSGAMGEQYF.

The table lists this clonotype with many counts. The rearrangement links TRBV18 to TRBJ1-1; D not resolved. The CDR3 is 14 amino acids. V was cut by 2 bases and J by 4 bases, with 11 bases left in between. Germline V gene data show CDR1 as KGHSH and CDR2 as LQKENI. The DNA of the CDR3 is TGTGCCAGCTCACCAGGCCTGCTGAGCACTGAAGCTTTCTTT. This sequence encodes CASSPGLLSTEAFF.

This clonotype appeared a few times. This chain uses TRBV20-1 with TRBJ2-1; D call uncertain. V was pared by 4 bases and J by 1 base, with 14 bases between. CDR1 is DFQATT and CDR2 is SNEGSKA in the germline V gene (reference sequence). The CDR3 has 15 residues. The CDR3 DNA is TGCAGTGCTAACATGGGATGGAATTCCTACAATGAGCAGTTCTTC. It translates to CSANMGWNSYNEQFF.

This clonotype was seen only a few times. The V and J genes are TRBV4-1 and TRBJ2-5, with 8 bases identical to TRBD1. This CDR3 has 16 residues. J was trimmed by 5 bases and V by 3 bases; bases with no gene match: 11. CDR1 and CDR2 (germline): MGHRA, YSYEKL. The CDR3 DNA sequence: TGCGCCAGCAGCCAGTCACAGGGGGTGACAGGGGAGACCCAGTACTTC. Its translation is CASSQSQGVTGETQYF.

In its sample, this clonotype was seen many times. This chain links TRBV19 with TRBJ1-1; D remains ambiguous. Per germline, CDR1 LNHDA and CDR2 SQIVND (reference sequence). This CDR3 has 11 amino acids. The V and J ends lost 5 bases and 3 bases respectively, with 4 bases between them. CDR3 protein: CASSVDTEAFF. For the CDR3, the DNA is TGTGCCAGTAGTGTGGACACTGAAGCTTTCTTT.

This clonotype has only a few counts. The chain combines TRBV11-2 with TRBJ2-5, with 14 positions matching TRBD2. Trimming removed 1 base from V and 5 bases from J; junction bases left unmatched: 12. The CDR3 consists of 19 residues. CDR1 and CDR2 (germline): SGHAT, FQNNGV. This CDR3 reads CASSLVRLTSGRVGETQYF. Written as DNA, the CDR3 is TGTGCCAGCAGCTTAGTCCGACTGACTAGCGGGAGGGTGGGGGAGACCCAGTACTTC.

This sequence joins TRBV4-2 and TRBJ2-1; tentatively, D is TRBD1 or TRBD2 (6 bases each). In germline, CDR1 is LGHNA, CDR2 YNFKEQ. The V and J ends lost 0 bases and 7 bases respectively, with 13 bases between them. This CDR3 contains 15 residues. Here the CDR3 reads CASSQEGTGRNEQFF. The DNA for the CDR3 is TGTGCCAGCAGCCAAGAAGGCACAGGGAGGAATGAGCAGTTCTTC.

At least ten counts were recorded for this clonotype. The rearrangement joins TRBV7-3 to TRBJ2-3, with a possible D match to TRBD2 (5 bases). The CDR3 contains 15 residues. The germline CDR1 and CDR2 sequences are SGHTA and FQGTGA. V dropped 8 bases and J dropped 1 base, with 16 bases sitting between them. CDR3 amino acids: CASQRSSGRTDTQYF. The DNA for the CDR3 is TGTGCCAGCCAAAGGTCCAGCGGACGCACAGATACGCAGTATTTT.

This clonotype appeared many times. J is TRBJ2-3 and V is TRBV29-1, with 13 bases matching TRBD2. Trimming took 1 base from V and 5 from J; bases not matched to a gene: 6. This CDR3 comprises 16 residues. Germline CDR1 reads SQVTM; CDR2 reads ANQGSEA. CDR3 in amino acids: CSVEGTSGSRGDTQYF. The CDR3 DNA reads TGCAGCGTTGAAGGGACTAGCGGGAGTAGGGGAGATACGCAGTATTTT.

The table lists this clonotype with many counts. The J gene is TRBJ2-3, the V gene TRBV2, with D perhaps TRBD1 or TRBD2 (5 bases each). Germline values: CDR1 SNHLY, CDR2 FYNNEI. Trimming left V 10 bases short and J 1 base short, with 15 bases between. The CDR3 consists of 14 residues. DNA of the CDR3: TGTGCCACGAGACCGGGACGGGGCACAGATACGCAGTATTTT. Translated: CATRPGRGTDTQYF.

This sequence joins TRBV27 and TRBJ1-6; a weak D match, TRBD1 (6 bases). V was shortened by 6 bases and J by 7 bases, with 19 bases between the two germline ends. From germline, CDR1 is MNHEY and CDR2 SMNVEV (reference sequence). The CDR3 extends over 16 amino acids. The CDR3 loop reads CASREATGSGNSPLHF. Written as DNA, the CDR3 is TGTGCCAGCAGGGAAGCAACAGGGTCAGGCAATTCACCCCTCCACTTT.

This clonotype was observed a few times. This chain connects TRBV12-3 or TRBV12-4 to TRBJ2-3; the match to TRBD1 covers 8 bases. The CDR3 runs 17 residues. V shed 4 bases and J 1 base; nucleotides not matched to a gene: 10. The CDR3 loop is CASSSSPGQGGTDTQYF. The CDR3 bases are TGTGCCAGCAGTTCCTCCCCCGGACAGGGCGGCACAGATACGCAGTATTTT.

This clonotype was counted many times. The chain links TRBV7-2 to TRBJ2-5; D gene ambiguous. Germline loops: CDR1 SGHTA, CDR2 FQGNSA. Trimming removed 3 bases from V and 5 bases from J, with 4 bases in between. The CDR3 is 11 amino acids. The CDR3 coding sequence is TGTGCCAGCAGCTTCGTTGAGACCCAGTACTTC. Its protein product is CASSFVETQYF.